The clone carrying this T cell receptor beta chain showed up just a few times. The record originates from a study of blood T cell repertoires in COVID-19. Produced via immunoSEQ multiplex PCR; TCRdb's table is partial and in-frame only. The repertoire holds roughly 670,000 clones, just under 90% seen once, with roughly 0.26% in the top ten. The germline V gene encodes CDR1 ENHRY and CDR2 SYGVKD. Trimming removed 3 bases at V and 0 bases at J, with 15 bases between. This CDR3 is 16 amino acids long. The chain has TRBV10-3 and TRBJ2-7; perhaps TRBD1 as D (6 bases). The sequencing input was peripheral blood. The clonotype comes from a young woman with acute or convalescent COVID-19. The chain's CDR3 is CAISDEGRGYSYEQYF. The CDR3, as DNA: TGTGCCATCAGTGATGAAGGCAGGGGCTACTCCTACGAGCAGTACTTC.